This T cell receptor beta chain was obtained from a study of T cell responses to AZD1222 COVID-19 vaccine. Findings of the study overall: Females outnumbered males among donors, who were mostly white British; clonal diversity was possibly underestimated. Receipt of two AZD1222 doses was followed by a rise in Spike-specific TCR breadth and depth.

The CDR3 is 13 amino acids. CDR1 MNHEY and CDR2 SVGAGI come from the germline V gene. V dropped 10 bases and J dropped 7; count of bases not matched to a gene: 13. Clones were read by immunoSEQ multiplex PCR, and TCRdb kept only the in-frame ones, dropping some. The sample has 100,000 to 150,000 clones; roughly nine tenths are singletons. With respect to this clone: Its specificity is unknown.

Specimen: peripheral blood, collected on day 0 of AZD1222 vaccination. The chain uses TRBV6-5 and TRBJ2-7, with 7 bases that match TRBD2. The sequence was obtained from an adult in good health. The CDR3 DNA follows: TGTGCCACCCTCCCCCCGACTAGCAATGAGCAGTACTTC. It specifies CATLPPTSNEQYF.